Following are 20 T cell receptor beta chains from one sample sequenced in a study of memory CD4+ T cells and cytomegalovirus serostatus (dated by TCRdb to about 2019). Libraries came from the immunoSEQ multiplex PCR assay. Entries here come from immuneACCESS through TCRdb and include only in-frame sequences with V and J called. Some clones fail to appear in such tables; in the studies checked, an unresolved V gene covers under half of the shortfall, and the cause of the remainder is unknown. Present in this sample are about 50,000 clones, about 77% of which were seen just once. The ten most abundant clones make up 0.75% to 0.9% of the sample. A FACSAria II was used to sort memory CD4+ T cells, defined as single viable CD3+CD4+CD8-CD45RO+ cells. Sequenced input: memory CD4+ T cells from blood. All receptors come from an adult in good health and CMV-seronegative.

The V gene is TRBV29-1, the J gene TRBJ2-3; D gene unclear. The ends were cut back, 4 bases at V and 2 bases at J, with 10 bases in the middle. The CDR3 spans 13 residues. Per germline, CDR1 SQVTM and CDR2 ANQGSEA. CDR3 in amino acids: CSVGLKPTDTQYF. The CDR3 DNA is TGCAGCGTTGGCCTAAAACCCACAGATACGCAGTATTTT.

This rearrangement joins TRBV28 to TRBJ2-1; D gene ambiguous. Per germline, CDR1 MDHEN and CDR2 SYDVKM. V was clipped by 0 bases and J by 7 bases, with 1 base between them. There are 11 residues in the CDR3. The CDR3 here is CASSLWNEQFF. The DNA for the CDR3 is TGTGCCAGCAGTTTATGGAATGAGCAGTTCTTC.

The rearrangement uses TRBV5-8 and TRBJ2-2; D call uncertain. Germline CDR1 is SGHTS and CDR2 is YDEGEE. This CDR3 has 15 amino acids. The V end was cut by 0 bases, the J end by 2 bases, with 8 bases between. The CDR3 loop is CASSLVPGNTGELFF. DNA of the CDR3: TGTGCCAGCAGCTTGGTTCCAGGAAACACCGGGGAGCTGTTTTTT.

This chain links TRBV28 with TRBJ2-7, with D perhaps matching TRBD1 or TRBD2 (5 bases each). CDR1 and CDR2 from the germline V gene are MDHEN and SYDVKM. Trimming shortened V by 3 bases and J by 4 bases, and 13 bases separated the two germline ends. The CDR3 totals 14 residues. The CDR3 sequence: CASSFTPGPYEQYF. The CDR3 DNA reads TGTGCCAGCAGTTTCACTCCGGGACCTTACGAGCAGTACTTC.

This clone was seen a few times. The genes are TRBV5-6 and TRBJ2-7; TRBD1 might be the D (5 bases). The CDR3 runs to 13 residues. Germline V gene data show CDR1 as SGHDT and CDR2 as YYEEEE. Trimming pared 0 bases from V and 6 bases from J, leaving 10 bases between. CDR3 DNA: TGTGCCAGCAGCTTGGCAGGGTACTTCGAGCAGTACTTC. Translated, it gives CASSLAGYFEQYF.

V is TRBV19 and J is TRBJ1-1, with a weak D call TRBD1 (6 bases). The germline V and J ends were trimmed by 7 bases and 1 base, with 13 bases remaining between them. The CDR3 consists of 14 residues. Germline-derived CDR1 and CDR2 are LNHDA and SQIVND (reference sequence). The DNA for the CDR3 is TGTGCCAGTAAGGGGGGCCTATGGAACACTGAAGCTTTCTTT. Its protein product is CASKGGLWNTEAFF.

The CDR3 is CASSKPTGVNSGNTIYF. CDR3 sequence (DNA): TGTGCCAGTAGTAAACCGACAGGGGTCAACTCTGGAAACACCATATATTTT. The J gene is TRBJ1-3, the V gene TRBV19; 8 positions agree with TRBD1. Looked up from germline, CDR1 is LNHDA and CDR2 is SQIVND (reference sequence). The CDR3 covers 17 residues. J lost 0 bases, V lost 4 bases, and 8 bases had no gene match.

This chain links TRBV18 with TRBJ1-4; 9 positions match TRBD1. This CDR3 region has 13 residues. V trimming: 5 bases; J trimming: 8 bases; junction bases outside the gene matches: 3. The germline V gene has CDR1 KGHSH and CDR2 LQKENI. The CDR3, as DNA: TGTGCCAGCTCAACTGGACAGGGGGAAAAACTGTTTTTT. It specifies CASSTGQGEKLFF.

The chain uses TRBV6-1 and TRBJ1-5; D is uncertain. In germline, CDR1 is MNHNS, CDR2 SASEGT. V was pared by 6 bases and J by 3 bases, with 9 bases between. This CDR3 spans 13 amino acids. The CDR3 DNA sequence: TGTGCCAGCAGGCGTAATCTCAATCAGCCCCAGCATTTT. Amino acid sequence: CASRRNLNQPQHF.

J is TRBJ1-2 and V is TRBV30; D unresolved. Trimming cost V 3 bases and J 4 bases, with 24 bases left between them. The CDR3 covers 17 residues. From germline, CDR1 is GTSNPN and CDR2 SVGIG (reference sequence). CDR3 coding DNA: TGTGCCTGGAGCGGGCCTGGTCAAGGGATGCTAGCCTATGGCTACACCTTC. As protein: CAWSGPGQGMLAYGYTF. Drawing the rest from reference TRBV30 and TRBJ1-2, the complete variable domain is SQTIHQWPATLVQPVGSPLSLECTVEGTSNPNLYWYRQAAGRGLQLLFYSVGIGQISSEVPQNLSASRPQDRQFILSSKKLLLSDSGFYLCAWSGPGQGMLAYGYTFGSGTRLTVV.

The rearrangement joins TRBV28 to TRBJ1-4; the match to TRBD1 covers 7 bases. CDR1 and CDR2 from the germline V gene are MDHEN and SYDVKM. This CDR3 is 15 amino acids long. V was clipped by 3 bases and J by 4 bases; unmatched bases: 5. The CDR3 DNA is TGTGCCAGCAGTTTGCGGCAGGGGGGTAATGAAAAACTGTTTTTT. Residues: CASSLRQGGNEKLFF.

The CDR3 is CAWSPRGSPVLFF. The CDR3, as DNA: TGTGCCTGGAGCCCCCGCGGTAGCCCAGTGCTGTTCTTC. The J gene is TRBJ2-1, the V gene TRBV30; unclear D gene. Germline V CDR1 and CDR2: GTSNPN, SVGIG (reference sequence). With 3 bases removed from V and 15 bases from J, the gap between germline ends came to 21 bases. CDR3 size: 13 residues.

V usage is TRBV5-1 and J usage is TRBJ1-2; TRBD1 might be the D (5 bases). Trimming pared 4 bases from V and 4 bases from J, leaving 17 bases between. Germline V gene lookup returns CDR1 SGHRS and CDR2 YFSETQ. The CDR3 has 15 amino acids. DNA of the CDR3: TGCGCCAGCAGCGCGAATCCGCAGGGTTTCTATGGCTACACCTTC. It codes for CASSANPQGFYGYTF.

The rearrangement uses TRBV30 and TRBJ2-2, with 13 bases fitting TRBD2. The CDR3 length is 18 residues. Germline CDR1 and CDR2: GTSNPN and SVGIG (reference sequence). Unmatched junction bases numbered 11, after V lost 4 bases and J lost 3 bases. The CDR3 bases are TGTGCCTGGAATCATCCCTTACTAGCGGGAGGGCACACCGGGGAGCTGTTTTTT. Protein: CAWNHPLLAGGHTGELFF.

About this clone itself: Other nucleotide sequences in the sample specify the same CDR3. This chain connects TRBV18 to TRBJ2-7; weak D call: TRBD1 (5 bases). Germline CDR1 reads KGHSH; CDR2 reads LQKENI. The CDR3 runs 14 residues. Trimming shortened V by 2 bases and J by 4 bases, and 12 bases separated the two germline ends. CDR3 in amino acids: CASSPGTGPYEQYF. DNA of the CDR3: TGTGCCAGCTCACCAGGAACAGGACCATACGAGCAGTACTTC.

The chain links TRBV7-8 to TRBJ1-2; maybe TRBD1 (5 bases). Trimming took off 4 bases at V and 4 bases at J, with 19 bases between the two ends. In germline, CDR1 is SGHVS, CDR2 FQNEAQ. There are 16 residues in the CDR3. In DNA form, the CDR3 reads TGTGCCAGCAGCTCCGAAAAAAGCCACAGGACCTATGGCTACACCTTC. This gives the protein CASSSEKSHRTYGYTF.

The chain has TRBV9 and TRBJ2-5; no definite D call. Trimming cost V 0 bases and J 5 bases, with 8 bases left between them. Per germline, CDR1 SGDLS and CDR2 YYNGEE. This CDR3 has 13 residues. In nucleotides, the CDR3 is TGTGCCAGCAGCGTAGCGCCTGGGGAGACCCAGTACTTC. Its protein is CASSVAPGETQYF.

The chain is built from TRBV19 and TRBJ1-5; perhaps TRBD1 as D (6 bases). V was shortened by 6 bases and J by 6 bases, with 9 bases between the two germline ends. CDR1 LNHDA and CDR2 SQIVND come from the germline V gene (reference sequence). There are 12 residues in the CDR3. CDR3 nucleotide sequence: TGTGCCAGTAGGGGGGGGGCTCAGCCCCAGCATTTT. This sequence encodes CASRGGAQPQHF.

J is TRBJ2-3 and V is TRBV7-9; D could derive from TRBD1 or TRBD2 (5 bases each). V was pared by 0 bases and J by 4 bases, with 8 bases between. CDR1 and CDR2 (germline): SEHNR, FQNEAQ (reference sequence). The CDR3 runs 14 residues. The CDR3 coding sequence is TGTGCCAGCAGCTTAGCGCAGGGAGCAGATACGCAGTATTTT. Translating gives CASSLAQGADTQYF. The variable domain in full, completed from reference TRBV7-9 and TRBJ2-3, reads DTGVSQNPRHKITKRGQNVTFRCDPISEHNRLYWYRQTLGQGPEFLTYFQNEAQLEKSRLLSDRFSAERPKGSFSTLEIQRTEQGDSAMYLCASSLAQGADTQYFGPGTRLTVL.

The J gene is TRBJ2-1, the V gene TRBV27; 10 bases align to TRBD2. V trimming: 6 bases; J trimming: 7 bases; junction bases outside the gene matches: 12. CDR1 and CDR2 (germline): MNHEY, SMNVEV (reference sequence). This CDR3 region has 16 residues. CDR3 nucleotide sequence: TGTGCCAGCAGACTAAGCCTAGCGGGAGTCTGGAATGAGCAGTTCTTC. It encodes CASRLSLAGVWNEQFF.